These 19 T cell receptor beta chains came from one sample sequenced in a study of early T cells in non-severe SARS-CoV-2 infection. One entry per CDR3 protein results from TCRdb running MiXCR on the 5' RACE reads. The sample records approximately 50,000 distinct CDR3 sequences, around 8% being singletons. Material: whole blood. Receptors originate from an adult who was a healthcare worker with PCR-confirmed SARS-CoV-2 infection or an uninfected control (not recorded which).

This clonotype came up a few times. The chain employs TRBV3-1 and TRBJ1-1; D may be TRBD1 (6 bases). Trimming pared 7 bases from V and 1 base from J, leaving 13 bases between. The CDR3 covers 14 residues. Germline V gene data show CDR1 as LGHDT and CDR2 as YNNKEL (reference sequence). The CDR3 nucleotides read TGTGCCAGCACCCTCCGGGACAAGAACACTGAAGCTTTCTTT. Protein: CASTLRDKNTEAFF. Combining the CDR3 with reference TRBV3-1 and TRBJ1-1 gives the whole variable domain DTAVSQTPKYLVTQMGNDKSIKCEQNLGHDTMYWYKQDSKKFLKIMFSYNNKELIINETVPNRFSPKSPDKAHLNLHINSLELGDSAVYFCASTLRDKNTEAFFGQGTRLTVV.

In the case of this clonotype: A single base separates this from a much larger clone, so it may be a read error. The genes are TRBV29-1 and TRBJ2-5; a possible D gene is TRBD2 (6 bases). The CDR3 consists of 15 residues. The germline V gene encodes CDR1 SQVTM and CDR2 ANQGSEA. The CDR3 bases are TGCAGCGTTGAAGATAGGGGACTGTCCCAAGAGACCCAGTGCTTC. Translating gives CSVEDRGLSQETQCF.

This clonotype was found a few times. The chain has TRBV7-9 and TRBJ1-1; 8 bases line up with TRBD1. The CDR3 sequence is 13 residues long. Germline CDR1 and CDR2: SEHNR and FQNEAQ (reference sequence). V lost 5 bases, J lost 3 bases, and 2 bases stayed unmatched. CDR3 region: CASSRQGYTEAFF. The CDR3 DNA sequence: TGTGCCAGCAGCCGACAGGGGTACACTGAAGCTTTCTTT.

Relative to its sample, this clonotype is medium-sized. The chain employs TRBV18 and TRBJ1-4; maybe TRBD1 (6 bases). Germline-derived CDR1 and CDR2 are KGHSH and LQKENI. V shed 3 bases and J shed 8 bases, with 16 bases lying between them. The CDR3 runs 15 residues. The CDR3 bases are TGTGCCAGCTCACCCCTTGGCAGGGGAGACGAAAAACTGTTTTTT. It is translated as CASSPLGRGDEKLFF. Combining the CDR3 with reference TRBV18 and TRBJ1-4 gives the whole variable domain NAGVMQNPRHLVRRRGQEARLRCSPMKGHSHVYWYRQLPEEGLKFMVYLQKENIIDESGMPKERFSAEFPKEGPSILRIQQVVRGDSAAYFCASSPLGRGDEKLFFGSGTQLSVL.

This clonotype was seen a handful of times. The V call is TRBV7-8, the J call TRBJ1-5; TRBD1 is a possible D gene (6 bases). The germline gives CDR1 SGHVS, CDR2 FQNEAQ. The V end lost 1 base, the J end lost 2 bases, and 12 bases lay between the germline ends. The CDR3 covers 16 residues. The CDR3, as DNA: TGTGCCAGCAGCTTAGAGGGGGGGCCCGGCAATCAGCCCCAGCATTTT. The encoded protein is CASSLEGGPGNQPQHF.

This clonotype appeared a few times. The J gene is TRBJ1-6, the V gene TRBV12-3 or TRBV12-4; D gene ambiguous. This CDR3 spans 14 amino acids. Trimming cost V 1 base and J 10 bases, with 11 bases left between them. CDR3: CASSLGTRRSPLHF. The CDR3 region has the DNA TGTGCCAGCAGTTTAGGAACTCGGAGGTCACCCCTCCACTTT.

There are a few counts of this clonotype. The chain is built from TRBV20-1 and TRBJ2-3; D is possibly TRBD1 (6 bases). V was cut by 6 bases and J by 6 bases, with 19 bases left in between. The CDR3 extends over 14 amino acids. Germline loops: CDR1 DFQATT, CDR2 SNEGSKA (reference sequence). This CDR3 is CSAQLQGWGDTQYF. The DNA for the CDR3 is TGCAGTGCCCAACTACAGGGTTGGGGGGATACGCAGTATTTT.

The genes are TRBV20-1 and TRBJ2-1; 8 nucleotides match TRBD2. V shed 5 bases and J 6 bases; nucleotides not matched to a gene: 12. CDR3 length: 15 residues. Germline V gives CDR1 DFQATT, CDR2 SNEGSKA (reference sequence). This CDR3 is CSALGRGRATNEQFF. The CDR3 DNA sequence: TGCAGTGCTCTCGGGAGGGGGAGGGCCACCAATGAGCAGTTCTTC.

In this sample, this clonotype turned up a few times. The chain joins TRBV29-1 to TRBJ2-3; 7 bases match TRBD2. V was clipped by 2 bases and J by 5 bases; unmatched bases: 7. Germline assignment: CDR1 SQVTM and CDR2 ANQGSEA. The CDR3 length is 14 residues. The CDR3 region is CSVEILAVGDTQYF. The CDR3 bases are TGCAGCGTTGAAATCCTAGCGGTTGGAGATACGCAGTATTTT.

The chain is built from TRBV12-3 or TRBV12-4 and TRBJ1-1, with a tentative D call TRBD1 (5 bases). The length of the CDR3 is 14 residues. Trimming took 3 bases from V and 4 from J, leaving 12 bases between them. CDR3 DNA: TGTGCCAGCAGTTTTTCGTCCAGGGTCACTGAAGCTTTCTTT. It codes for CASSFSSRVTEAFF.

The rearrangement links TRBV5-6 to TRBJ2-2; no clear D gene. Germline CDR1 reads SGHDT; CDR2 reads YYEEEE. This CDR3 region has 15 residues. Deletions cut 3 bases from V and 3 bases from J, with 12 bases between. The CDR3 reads CASSYLHVDTGELFF. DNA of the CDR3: TGTGCCAGCAGCTATTTGCACGTCGACACCGGGGAGCTGTTTTTT.

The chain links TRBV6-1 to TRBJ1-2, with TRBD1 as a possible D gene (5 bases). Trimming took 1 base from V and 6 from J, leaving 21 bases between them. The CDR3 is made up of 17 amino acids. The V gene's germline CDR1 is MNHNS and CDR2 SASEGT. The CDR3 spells CASSEEILLGPTNGYTF. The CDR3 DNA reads TGTGCCAGCAGTGAAGAAATCCTACTGGGACCGACGAATGGCTACACCTTC.

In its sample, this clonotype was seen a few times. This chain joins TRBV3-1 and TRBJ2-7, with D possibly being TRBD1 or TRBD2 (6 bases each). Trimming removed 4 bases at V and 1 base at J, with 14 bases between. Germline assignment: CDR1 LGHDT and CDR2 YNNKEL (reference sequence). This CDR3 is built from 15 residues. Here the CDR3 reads CASSRGAGQSYEQYF. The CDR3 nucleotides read TGTGCCAGCAGCCGGGGGGCGGGCCAGTCCTACGAGCAGTACTTC.

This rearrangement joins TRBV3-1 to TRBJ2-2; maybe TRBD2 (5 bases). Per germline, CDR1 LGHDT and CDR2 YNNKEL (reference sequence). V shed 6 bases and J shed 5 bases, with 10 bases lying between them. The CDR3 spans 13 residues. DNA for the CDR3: TGTGCCAGCAGTACCCCGGGAACCGGGGAGCTGTTTTTT. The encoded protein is CASSTPGTGELFF.

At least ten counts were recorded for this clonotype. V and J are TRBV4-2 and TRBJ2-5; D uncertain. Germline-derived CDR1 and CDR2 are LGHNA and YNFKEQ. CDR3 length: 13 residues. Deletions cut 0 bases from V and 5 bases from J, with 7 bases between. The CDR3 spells CASSQDRRETQYF. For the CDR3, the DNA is TGTGCCAGCAGCCAAGATCGCCGGGAGACCCAGTACTTC.

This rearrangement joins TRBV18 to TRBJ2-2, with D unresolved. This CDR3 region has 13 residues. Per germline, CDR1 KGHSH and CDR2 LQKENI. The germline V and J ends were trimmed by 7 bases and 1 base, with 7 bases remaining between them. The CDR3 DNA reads TGTGCCAGCTTAAAGGGGAACACCGGGGAGCTGTTTTTT. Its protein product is CASLKGNTGELFF.

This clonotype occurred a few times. The CDR3 nucleotides are TGCAGTGCTAACGCACGGGGACAGGGGGCGAATGAGCAGTTCTTC. Translation: CSANARGQGANEQFF. J is TRBJ2-1 and V is TRBV20-1; 12 bases agree with TRBD1. Germline V lookup: CDR1 DFQATT, CDR2 SNEGSKA (reference sequence). The CDR3 is made up of 15 amino acids. V gave up 4 bases and J gave up 7 bases; unmatched junction bases: 8.

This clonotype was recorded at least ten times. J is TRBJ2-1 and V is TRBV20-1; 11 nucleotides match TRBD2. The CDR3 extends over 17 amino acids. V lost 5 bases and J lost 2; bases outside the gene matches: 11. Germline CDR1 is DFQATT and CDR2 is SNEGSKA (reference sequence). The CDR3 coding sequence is TGCAGTGCTCAGAGTAGCGGGAGGGCCGGGCCCTACAATGAGCAGTTCTTC. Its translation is CSAQSSGRAGPYNEQFF.

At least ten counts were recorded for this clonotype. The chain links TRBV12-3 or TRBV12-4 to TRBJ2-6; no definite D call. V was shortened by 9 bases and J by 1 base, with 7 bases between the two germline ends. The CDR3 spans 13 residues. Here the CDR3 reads CASGDSGANVLTF. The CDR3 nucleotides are TGTGCCAGTGGGGATTCTGGGGCCAACGTCCTGACTTTC.